The 13 T cell receptor beta chains below were found in one sample sequenced in a study of blood T cells in healthy people across ages. A second PCR, run for roughly 7 to 12 cycles, used a sample-barcoded 5' primer plus a J-beta primer mix. Using its own MiXCR run on the 5' RACE reads, TCRdb lists one record per CDR3 protein. Among about 1,500,000 distinct CDR3 sequences listed, roughly 40% were seen once. The sample was blood. The receptors derive from a woman between 18 and 29 years old in good health.

The V and J genes are TRBV27 and TRBJ2-5; D unclear. V lost 7 bases and J lost 2, with 14 bases in between. Germline CDR1 reads MNHEY; CDR2 reads SMNVEV (reference sequence). This CDR3 region has 14 residues. CDR3 coding DNA: TGTGCCAGCACTCCCTTAGGGTCTCAAGAGACCCAGTACTTC. As protein: CASTPLGSQETQYF.

J is TRBJ2-3 and V is TRBV5-1, with unresolved D. CDR1 and CDR2 from the germline V gene are SGHRS and YFSETQ. This CDR3 has 15 amino acids. V was cut by 7 bases and J by 5 bases, with 20 bases left in between. DNA for the CDR3: TGCGCCAGCTCGAGTGAGTCCCCTGGGAAAGATACGCAGTATTTT. Its translation: CASSSESPGKDTQYF.

This chain uses TRBV20-1 with TRBJ1-4; 8 nucleotides match TRBD1. This CDR3 has 13 amino acids. Germline trimming cut 5 bases from V and 12 bases from J; bases unmatched to any gene: 11. Per germline, CDR1 DFQATT and CDR2 SNEGSKA (reference sequence). The CDR3 protein is CSASLPGGDELFF. DNA of the CDR3: TGCAGTGCTTCCCTTCCAGGGGGCGATGAACTGTTTTTT.

The V call is TRBV7-9, the J call TRBJ1-6; D call uncertain. Deletions cut 10 bases from V and 5 bases from J, with 9 bases between. In germline, CDR1 is SEHNR, CDR2 FQNEAQ (reference sequence). The CDR3 loop spans 12 amino acids. This chain's CDR3 is CATQVDNSPLHF. DNA of the CDR3: TGTGCCACCCAGGTCGATAATTCACCCCTCCACTTT. Full variable domain (outside the CDR3, taken from reference TRBV7-9 and TRBJ1-6): DTGVSQNPRHKITKRGQNVTFRCDPISEHNRLYWYRQTLGQGPEFLTYFQNEAQLEKSRLLSDRFSAERPKGSFSTLEIQRTEQGDSAMYLCATQVDNSPLHFGNGTRLTVT.

This chain joins TRBV20-1 and TRBJ2-3; D gene ambiguous. The CDR3 is made up of 13 amino acids. With 7 bases removed from V and 1 base from J, the gap between germline ends came to 12 bases. Germline CDR1 is DFQATT and CDR2 is SNEGSKA (reference sequence). The CDR3: CSVDAPGTDTQYF. In nucleotides, the CDR3 is TGCAGTGTGGACGCCCCCGGCACAGATACGCAGTATTTT.

The rearrangement links TRBV9 to TRBJ1-1; D is perhaps TRBD1 (6 bases). CDR1 and CDR2 from the germline V gene are SGDLS and YYNGEE. The V and J ends lost 4 bases and 2 bases respectively, with 21 bases between them. The CDR3 totals 17 residues. The CDR3 sequence: CASSRPGRVGGNTEAFF. The CDR3 DNA sequence: TGTGCCAGCAGCCGACCGGGGAGGGTGGGGGGCAACACTGAAGCTTTCTTT.

This clonotype showed up just a few times. V and J are TRBV20-1 and TRBJ2-1, with D possibly being TRBD2 (5 bases). Looked up from germline, CDR1 is DFQATT and CDR2 is SNEGSKA (reference sequence). The CDR3 spans 12 residues. Trimming removed 0 bases at V and 9 bases at J, with 9 bases between. The DNA for the CDR3 is TGCAGTGCTAGAGATACGGGGAGTGAGCAGTTCTTC. This sequence encodes CSARDTGSEQFF.

The gene calls are TRBV4-1 and TRBJ2-6; 9 positions match TRBD1. V was clipped by 0 bases and J by 1 base; unmatched bases: 4. The CDR3 sequence is 18 residues long. Germline V gene sequence: CDR1 MGHRA, CDR2 YSYEKL. CDR3 sequence: CASSQDGQGLSGANVLTF. CDR3 coding DNA: TGCGCCAGCAGCCAAGACGGACAGGGGCTTTCTGGGGCCAACGTCCTGACTTTC.

Concerning this clonotype: A much larger clone sits a single nucleotide away, making a read error possible. The chain uses TRBV28 and TRBJ1-5; tentatively, D is TRBD1 (5 bases). CDR3 length: 14 amino acids. Per the germline V gene, CDR1 is MDHEN and CDR2 is SYDVKM. V lost 5 bases and J lost 7, with 15 bases in between. The CDR3 region is CASSVEGPKQPQHF. The CDR3, as DNA: TGTGCCAGCAGTGTAGAGGGGCCGAAACAGCCCCAGCATTTT.

This chain joins TRBV15 and TRBJ2-1; D not resolved. The CDR3 runs 13 residues. The V and J ends lost 0 bases and 6 bases respectively, with 6 bases between them. CDR1 is LNHNV and CDR2 is YYDKDF in the germline V gene (reference sequence). The CDR3 DNA is TGTGCCACCAGCAGAGATCTCGGCAATGAGCAGTTCTTC. It yields the protein CATSRDLGNEQFF.

The gene calls are TRBV4-2 and TRBJ2-3; 9 bases are a match to TRBD2. CDR3 length: 16 amino acids. The V gene end was trimmed by 1 base and the J gene end by 5 bases; junction bases not matched to a gene: 7. Germline V gene sequence: CDR1 LGHNA, CDR2 YNFKEQ. CDR3 sequence (DNA): TGTGCCAGCAGCCAAGTTGAGCGGGGGGCGGGAGATACGCAGTATTTT. Translating it yields CASSQVERGAGDTQYF.

CDR3 DNA sequence: TGTGCCAGTACAGGGATAGATAATGAAAAACTGTTTTTT. Translated, it gives CASTGIDNEKLFF. The V gene is TRBV10-3, the J gene TRBJ1-4; D perhaps matches TRBD1 (6 bases). The CDR3 length is 13 residues. Germline CDR1 reads ENHRY; CDR2 reads SYGVKD. Trimming pared 10 bases from V and 4 bases from J, leaving 13 bases between.

This clonotype was observed a handful of times. J is TRBJ1-2 and V is TRBV7-9, with 8 bases aligning to TRBD1. The germline V gene encodes CDR1 SEHNR and CDR2 FQNEAQ (reference sequence). The CDR3 consists of 16 residues. The V and J ends lost 5 bases and 5 bases, in that order; junction bases with no gene match: 13. As DNA, the CDR3 is TGTGCCAGCAGCCCGGCCGGGGCAGGGGGCAATTATGGCTACACCTTC. Amino acid sequence: CASSPAGAGGNYGYTF. Filled out from reference TRBV7-9 and TRBJ1-2, the complete variable domain reads DTGVSQNPRHKITKRGQNVTFRCDPISEHNRLYWYRQTLGQGPEFLTYFQNEAQLEKSRLLSDRFSAERPKGSFSTLEIQRTEQGDSAMYLCASSPAGAGGNYGYTFGSGTRLTVV.